The T cell receptor (beta chain) described here comes from a study of neurological immune-mediated disorders. Overall study: Of approximately 34 multiple sclerosis patients, some 30 were relapsing-remitting and 3 secondary progressive.

Deletions cut 0 bases from V and 0 bases from J, with 11 bases between. CDR1 is SGDLS, CDR2 YYNGEE, per germline. CDR3 length: 16 residues. This clonotype was detected ten times or more. Its antigen is not known. Study results and limitations: The absence of shared CDR3 amino acid sequences among expanded clones across subjects suggests private repertoires in all groups. HTLV-1-associated myelopathy had the most TCR clonal expansion, whereas multiple sclerosis had the least (lower than in healthy controls).

Each CDR3 protein is one row after TCRdb ran MiXCR on the 5' RACE reads. The data hold some 70,000 distinct CDR3 sequences, with around 3.1% observed a single time. The TCR originated in a man aged 35-49 years with multiple sclerosis. The sequenced sample consisted of PBMCs. V gene TRBV9 combines with J gene TRBJ2-3; D call uncertain. The chain's CDR3 is CASSVVGRTSTDTQYF. CDR3 sequence (DNA): TGTGCCAGCAGCGTAGTTGGCAGGACGAGCACAGATACGCAGTATTTT. The full variable domain, completed using reference TRBV9 and TRBJ2-3, is DSGVTQTPKHLITATGQRVTLRCSPRSGDLSVYWYQQSLDQGLQFLIQYYNGEERAKGNILERFSAQQFPDLHSELNLSSLELGDSALYFCASSVVGRTSTDTQYFGPGTRLTVL.